Listed here are 2 T cell receptor beta chains from one sample, sequenced in a study of blood T cell repertoires in COVID-19. This table comes from immunoSEQ multiplex PCR, and its TCRdb copy is limited to in-frame clones, with some not included. The sample contains some 300,000 clones, roughly 86% of which appear only once. The sample taken for sequencing was PBMCs or T cells enriched from blood (not recorded which). Every receptor here comes from a woman aged 25 to 39 who had recovered from COVID-19.

V is TRBV5-5 and J is TRBJ1-1, with D perhaps TRBD1 (5 bases). Germline-derived CDR1 and CDR2 are SGHKS and YYEKEE (reference sequence). CDR3 length equals 16 residues. Trimming cost V 0 bases and J 1 base, with 13 bases left between them. The CDR3 DNA reads TGTGCCAGCAGCTTGGTGGTCTCGCAGGGGAACACTGAAGCTTTCTTT. Protein product: CASSLVVSQGNTEAFF. Complete variable domain (other parts from reference TRBV5-5 and TRBJ1-1): DAGVTQSPTHLIKTRGQQVTLRCSPISGHKSVSWYQQVLGQGPQFIFQYYEKEERGRGNFPDRFSARQFPNYSSELNVNALLLGDSALYLCASSLVVSQGNTEAFFGQGTRLTVV.

The V call is TRBV21-1, the J call TRBJ1-5; the tabulated D call, TRBD1, remains unverified against the DNA. TRBV21-1 is termed a pseudogene. This CDR3 comprises 16 residues. This CDR3 reads CASSKALRGRLQPQHF. The CDR3 nucleotides are TGTGCCAGCAGCAAAGCGCTCAGGGGGCGACTTCAGCCCCAGCATTTT.